A single sample gave rise to the 25 T cell receptor beta chains below, sequenced in a study of spatial heterogeneity in lung cancer. MiXCR, applied by TCRdb to the 5' RACE reads, yields one record per CDR3 protein. Of over 70,000 distinct CDR3 sequences in the sample, about 9.5% were seen once. Sample time point: blood at routine non-recurrence follow-up after resection. The specimen comprised PBMCs, sampled at follow-up. Source of these receptors: a female donor with early-stage non-small cell lung cancer.

This clonotype occurred many times. This chain uses TRBV18 with TRBJ1-2; D is perhaps TRBD1 (5 bases). The length of the CDR3 is 17 residues. Germline V gives CDR1 KGHSH, CDR2 LQKENI. The V end lost 3 bases, the J end lost 2 bases, and 19 bases lay between the germline ends. CDR3 nucleotide sequence: TGTGCCAGCTCACCGAACCCACCGGGGGAAAGAAACTATGGCTACACCTTC. Translating it yields CASSPNPPGERNYGYTF.

This clonotype came up many times. The chain couples TRBV7-6 to TRBJ1-5; tentative D call: TRBD1 (6 bases). From germline, CDR1 is SGHVS and CDR2 FNYEAQ. V lost 1 base and J 6 bases, leaving 13 bases between the germline ends. This CDR3 has 15 residues. The CDR3 DNA reads as TGTGCCAGCAGCTTAGGGCAGGGGTTGAGTCAGCCCCAGCATTTT. Translation gives CASSLGQGLSQPQHF.

This clonotype was seen repeatedly, ten times or more. The chain uses TRBV18 and TRBJ1-6; D is unclear. V shed 3 bases and J shed 0 bases, with 6 bases lying between them. The CDR3 spans 15 residues. Germline V CDR1 and CDR2: KGHSH, LQKENI. CDR3 nucleotide sequence: TGTGCCAGCTCACCCGAGAGCTCCTATAATTCACCCCTCCACTTT. It encodes CASSPESSYNSPLHF. The full variable domain, its missing parts supplied by reference TRBV18 and TRBJ1-6, is NAGVMQNPRHLVRRRGQEARLRCSPMKGHSHVYWYRQLPEEGLKFMVYLQKENIIDESGMPKERFSAEFPKEGPSILRIQQVVRGDSAAYFCASSPESSYNSPLHFGNGTRLTVT.

With respect to this clonotype: A single base separates this from a much larger clone, so it may be a read error. Likely a read error: the CDR3 ends without its conserved phenylalanine or tryptophan. V gene TRBV6-1 combines with J gene TRBJ1-1; D perhaps matches TRBD1 (6 bases). V was cut by 6 bases and J by 4 bases, with 12 bases left in between. CDR1 and CDR2 from the germline V gene are MNHNS and SASEGT. This CDR3 is 13 amino acids long. CDR3 loop: CASRTGWGTEAFC. The CDR3 DNA sequence: TGTGCCAGCAGGACAGGTTGGGGCACTGAAGCTTTCTGT.

The chain combines TRBV7-3 with TRBJ2-1, with 8 bases identical to TRBD2. V trimming: 5 bases; J trimming: 6 bases; junction bases outside the gene matches: 9. CDR1 and CDR2 from the germline V gene are SGHTA and FQGTGA. The CDR3 totals 15 residues. The CDR3 reads CASSAAGTRGNEQFF. The CDR3 DNA follows: TGTGCCAGCAGCGCCGCCGGGACTAGAGGCAATGAGCAGTTCTTC.

Ten or more counts support this clonotype. The genes are TRBV2 and TRBJ2-6, with a tentative D call TRBD1 (6 bases). Germline V gives CDR1 SNHLY, CDR2 FYNNEI. The V gene lost 10 bases and the J gene lost 2 bases, with 15 bases spanning the gap. The CDR3 loop spans 15 amino acids. The CDR3 coding sequence is TGTGCCACCAAACTAGGGGGTACTGGGGCCAACGTCCTGACTTTC. It specifies CATKLGGTGANVLTF.

The table lists this clonotype with many counts. This chain joins TRBV7-3 and TRBJ2-1; perhaps TRBD2 as D (6 bases). Trimming took 4 bases from V and 4 from J, leaving 14 bases between them. The CDR3 length is 15 residues. The germline CDR1 and CDR2 sequences are SGHTA and FQGTGA. CDR3 residues: CASSYPGLQYNEQFF. In DNA, the CDR3 is TGTGCCAGCAGCTATCCGGGACTCCAGTACAATGAGCAGTTCTTC. Complete variable domain (other parts from reference TRBV7-3 and TRBJ2-1): GAGVSQTPSNKVTEKGKYVELRCDPISGHTALYWYRQSLGQGPEFLIYFQGTGAADDSGLPNDRFFAVRPEGSVSTLKIQRTERGDSAVYLCASSYPGLQYNEQFFGPGTRLTVL.

This clonotype was recorded many times. The chain combines TRBV3-1 with TRBJ1-4; D unclear. This CDR3 contains 14 residues. Trimming shortened V by 3 bases and J by 0 bases, and 5 bases separated the two germline ends. Looked up from germline, CDR1 is LGHDT and CDR2 is YNNKEL (reference sequence). CDR3 protein: CASSHYATNEKLFF. In DNA form, the CDR3 reads TGTGCCAGCAGCCACTATGCAACTAATGAAAAACTGTTTTTT.

This chain uses TRBV7-9 with TRBJ1-5; D is ambiguous. This CDR3 comprises 14 residues. The germline CDR1 and CDR2 sequences are SEHNR and FQNEAQ (reference sequence). V was clipped by 7 bases and J by 0 bases, with 10 bases between them. DNA for the CDR3: TGTGCCAGCACCTTCGGGTATAGCAATCAGCCCCAGCATTTT. Translation: CASTFGYSNQPQHF.

Ten or more counts support this clonotype. The J gene is TRBJ2-1, the V gene TRBV6-2 or TRBV6-3, with 7 bases matching TRBD2. Unmatched junction bases numbered 7, after V lost 7 bases and J lost 7 bases. CDR1 is MNHEY and CDR2 is SVGEGT in the germline V gene. This CDR3 contains 13 residues. The CDR3 region has the DNA TGTGCCAGCACGGGGGGTTACGGTAATGAGCAGTTCTTC. It is translated as CASTGGYGNEQFF.

This clonotype has just a few counts. The rearrangement joins TRBV10-2 to TRBJ2-1; 9 bases line up with TRBD2. This CDR3 spans 15 amino acids. V dropped 8 bases and J dropped 4; count of bases not matched to a gene: 9. Germline V CDR1 and CDR2: WSHSY, SAAADI. CDR3 amino acids: CASSQREALYNEQFF. The DNA of the CDR3 is TGCGCCAGCTCACAGCGGGAGGCCTTATACAATGAGCAGTTCTTC.

This clonotype was counted a few times. The chain is built from TRBV5-1 and TRBJ2-3, with D perhaps matching TRBD2 (6 bases). The V end lost 2 bases, the J end lost 5 bases, and 15 bases lay between the germline ends. Looked up from germline, CDR1 is SGHRS and CDR2 is YFSETQ. CDR3 length: 15 amino acids. The CDR3 sequence: CASSLMGLREDTQYF. DNA of the CDR3: TGCGCCAGCAGCTTAATGGGACTTCGGGAAGATACGCAGTATTTT.

The CDR3 DNA reads TGCGCCAGCAGTCTTGGACTAGCGGGGCGGGTTTACAATGAGCAGTTCTTC. It codes for CASSLGLAGRVYNEQFF. The gene calls are TRBV10-2 and TRBJ2-1; 12 bases line up with TRBD2. Germline V gives CDR1 WSHSY, CDR2 SAAADI. The CDR3 length is 17 residues. The junction had 9 bases not matched to a gene; V was cut back by 5 bases and J by 4 bases.

This clonotype was seen many times. DNA of the CDR3: TGTGCCAGCAGCGTCCGGACAGGGCTTGTCGGAAACACCATATATTTT. Translating it yields CASSVRTGLVGNTIYF. The genes are TRBV5-8 and TRBJ1-3; TRBD1 matches at 8 bases. V gave up 4 bases and J gave up 4 bases; unmatched junction bases: 10. The germline CDR1 and CDR2 sequences are SGHTS and YDEGEE. The CDR3 is made up of 16 amino acids.

This clonotype was seen a handful of times. The V call is TRBV29-1, the J call TRBJ1-2; D uncertain. Trimming left V 2 bases short and J 0 bases short, with 7 bases between. The CDR3 totals 13 residues. CDR1 SQVTM and CDR2 ANQGSEA come from the germline V gene. The CDR3 DNA reads TGCAGCGTTGAACCGAGCGCTAACTATGGCTACACCTTC. It codes for CSVEPSANYGYTF.

This clonotype appeared a single time. The V call is TRBV20-1, the J call TRBJ2-5; 7 bases are a match to TRBD1. This CDR3 comprises 15 residues. The V gene end was trimmed by 0 bases and the J gene end by 2 bases; junction bases not matched to a gene: 6. Germline V gives CDR1 DFQATT, CDR2 SNEGSKA (reference sequence). CDR3 in amino acids: CSARDGDRLQETQYF. The CDR3 DNA follows: TGCAGTGCTAGAGATGGGGACAGATTACAAGAGACCCAGTACTTC.

This clonotype has ten or more counts. V is TRBV6-5 and J is TRBJ2-7, with 9 bases lining up with TRBD1. J gave up 2 bases and V 6 bases, and 5 bases lay outside the gene matches. The germline CDR1 and CDR2 sequences are MNHEY and SVGAGI. The CDR3 loop spans 14 amino acids. DNA of the CDR3: TGTGCCAGCAGGGGGGGACAGGGACCCTACGAGCAGTACTTC. Translated, it gives CASRGGQGPYEQYF.

The chain is built from TRBV2 and TRBJ2-3, with 10 bases lining up with TRBD2. CDR3 length: 13 amino acids. The junction had 3 bases not matched to a gene; V was cut back by 6 bases and J by 6 bases. Germline assignment: CDR1 SNHLY and CDR2 FYNNEI. DNA of the CDR3: TGTGCCAGCAGGGGGACTAGCGCCGATACGCAGTATTTT. This codes for CASRGTSADTQYF. The entire variable domain, with the rest obtained from reference TRBV2 and TRBJ2-3, is as follows: EPEVTQTPSHQVTQMGQEVILRCVPISNHLYFYWYRQILGQKVEFLVSFYNNEISEKSEIFDDQFSVERPDGSNFTLKIRSTKLEDSAMYFCASRGTSADTQYFGPGTRLTVL.

The table lists this clonotype with many counts. The chain employs TRBV24-1 and TRBJ2-3; D is uncertain. The germline V gene has CDR1 KGHDR and CDR2 SFDVKD. V shed 4 bases and J shed 2 bases, with 15 bases lying between them. This CDR3 contains 16 residues. The CDR3 region is CATSDSASRITDTQYF. CDR3 in DNA: TGTGCCACCAGTGACTCGGCCAGTCGGATCACAGATACGCAGTATTTT.

The rearrangement links TRBV11-3 to TRBJ2-1; no clear D. V shed 3 bases and J shed 8 bases, with 11 bases lying between them. Looked up from germline, CDR1 is SGHNT and CDR2 is YENEEA. The CDR3 loop spans 13 amino acids. CDR3: CASSFHLEDEQFF. The CDR3 DNA reads as TGTGCCAGCAGCTTCCACTTAGAGGATGAGCAGTTCTTC.

The table lists this clonotype with a count of one. The rearrangement uses TRBV6-6 and TRBJ2-3; no clear D. V lost 0 bases, J lost 5 bases, and 6 bases lay in between. There are 13 residues in the CDR3. Germline lookup yields CDR1 MNHNY and CDR2 SVGAGI (reference sequence). The CDR3 DNA follows: TGTGCCAGCAGTTACTCGCTTAGAGATACGCAGTATTTT. It is translated as CASSYSLRDTQYF.

This clonotype has a count of ten or more. CDR3 protein: CASKGANANTGELFF. The DNA of the CDR3 is TGTGCCAGCAAAGGGGCCAATGCGAACACCGGGGAGCTGTTTTTT. The chain links TRBV28 to TRBJ2-2, with D possibly being TRBD1 (5 bases). Germline-derived CDR1 and CDR2 are MDHEN and SYDVKM. V was pared by 7 bases and J by 0 bases, with 12 bases between. The CDR3 sequence is 15 residues long.

The rearrangement joins TRBV2 to TRBJ1-6, with D uncertain. V lost 6 bases and J lost 0, with 6 bases in between. The germline gives CDR1 SNHLY, CDR2 FYNNEI. This CDR3 is built from 14 residues. The CDR3 here is CASSRSSYNSPLHF. The CDR3 DNA sequence: TGTGCCAGCAGCAGAAGCTCCTATAATTCACCCCTCCACTTT.

This clonotype came up many times. This CDR3 is CASSRGLATYEQYF. DNA of the CDR3: TGTGCCAGCAGCCGAGGGCTAGCAACGTACGAGCAGTACTTC. The chain combines TRBV3-1 with TRBJ2-7, with D perhaps matching TRBD2 (5 bases). CDR1 is LGHDT, CDR2 YNNKEL, per germline (reference sequence). With 4 bases removed from V and 4 bases from J, the gap between germline ends came to 14 bases. The CDR3 runs 14 residues.

V gene TRBV5-1 combines with J gene TRBJ2-1; D unclear. Germline V lookup: CDR1 SGHRS, CDR2 YFSETQ. V lost 1 base to trimming and J lost 5 bases, with 7 bases between them. The CDR3 covers 13 residues. CDR3 nucleotides: TGCGCCAGCAGCTTGTCTAGAAACAATGAGCAGTTCTTC. Encoded protein: CASSLSRNNEQFF.